What follows is one TCR beta chain and its context. This entry belongs to a study of blood T cell repertoires in COVID-19. About the research overall: Sites in the United States, Italy and Spain provided acute and convalescent COVID-19 samples. Sample material is recorded as cDNA or gDNA derived from T cells, B-cell-depleted T cells, or PBMCs.

Germline CDR1 SGHTA, CDR2 FQGTGA. The CDR3 totals 14 residues. Between the trimmed V and J ends, which lost 5 bases and 1 base, there was a span of 8 bases. Seattle researchers signed up patients amid active infection and tracked them longitudinally. Here immunoSEQ multiplex PCR was the method, and the copy in TCRdb shows in-frame clones only, minus some. The table records approximately 150,000 clones, around 87% of them present only once. The rearrangement joins TRBV7-3 to TRBJ2-2; D possibly corresponds to TRBD1 (5 bases). The TCR was taken from a man between 18 and 35 years old with COVID-19, enrolled during active disease. Sequencing input: peripheral blood. CDR3 region: CASSADRNTGELFF. The CDR3 DNA reads as TGTGCCAGCAGCGCCGACAGGAACACCGGGGAGCTGTTTTTT.